Shown below are 7 T cell receptor beta chains from a single sample sequenced in a study of blood T cell repertoires in COVID-19. Clones were read by immunoSEQ multiplex PCR, and TCRdb kept only the in-frame ones, dropping some. The sample holds some 250,000 clones, roughly 84% seen once. Sample: peripheral blood. Source of these receptors: a man aged 40-49 years with acute or convalescent COVID-19.

The chain has TRBV5-1 and TRBJ2-7; maybe TRBD2 (6 bases). The CDR3 runs to 13 residues. Germline CDR1 reads SGHRS; CDR2 reads YFSETQ. Deletions cut 2 bases from V and 3 bases from J, with 9 bases between. The CDR3 bases are TGCGCCAGCAGCTTCGGGGGAAACTACGAGCAGTACTTC. Protein product: CASSFGGNYEQYF.

This chain links TRBV5-1 with TRBJ2-3; 10 bases match TRBD2. Looked up from germline, CDR1 is SGHRS and CDR2 is YFSETQ. J gave up 3 bases and V 7 bases, and 5 bases lay outside the gene matches. CDR3 length: 14 amino acids. The CDR3 loop reads CASGLAEGTDTQYF. The CDR3 nucleotides are TGCGCCAGCGGACTAGCGGAGGGGACAGATACGCAGTATTTT.

The chain combines TRBV10-3 with TRBJ2-5; TRBD2 matches 12 bases. The CDR3 covers 16 residues. Germline assignment: CDR1 ENHRY and CDR2 SYGVKD. Trimming at V came to 4 bases and at J to 4 bases, leaving 7 bases not matched to a gene. CDR3 residues: CAISGLAGVGTETQYF. The CDR3, as DNA: TGTGCCATCAGTGGACTAGCGGGAGTTGGGACAGAGACCCAGTACTTC.

This chain connects TRBV28 to TRBJ1-6; possible D gene TRBD1, 6 bases. Germline V gene lookup returns CDR1 MDHEN and CDR2 SYDVKM. The CDR3 has 12 amino acids. Trimming took 4 bases from V and 10 from J, leaving 8 bases between them. This CDR3 reads CASSSQGSPLHF. As DNA, the CDR3 is TGTGCCAGCAGTTCACAGGGCTCACCCCTCCACTTT.

This chain links TRBV11-2 with TRBJ2-7; D not resolved. Germline lookup yields CDR1 SGHAT and CDR2 FQNNGV. The CDR3 has 14 amino acids. V shed 1 base and J shed 7 bases, with 14 bases lying between them. DNA for the CDR3: TGTGCCAGCAGCTTAGGTACCCGGGTGGAGGAGCAGTACTTC. Protein sequence: CASSLGTRVEEQYF.

The CDR3 bases are TGTGCCAGCAGCCACCCGGGGGGGCAAGAGACCCAGTACTTC. It codes for CASSHPGGQETQYF. The chain couples TRBV3-1 (or the pseudogene TRBV3-2) to TRBJ2-5; 8 bases agree with TRBD2. CDR3 length equals 14 residues. The J segment lost 2 bases and the V segment lost 3 bases, leaving 2 bases of the junction unmatched. From germline, CDR1 is LGHDT and CDR2 YNNKEL (reference sequence).

The rearrangement joins TRBV29-1 to TRBJ2-7; D remains unclear. This CDR3 is 11 amino acids long. CDR1 is SQVTM and CDR2 is ANQGSEA in the germline V gene. The ends were cut back, 3 bases at V and 0 bases at J, with 3 bases in the middle. The CDR3, as DNA: TGCAGCGTTGACAGCTCCTACGAGCAGTACTTC. This codes for CSVDSSYEQYF.